The rows below give T cell receptor beta chains drawn from one sample of a study of shared clonotypes between healthy human individuals. Generated by immunoSEQ multiplex PCR, the TCRdb table keeps only in-frame clones and is missing some. The repertoire holds roughly 2,000,000 clones, with approximately 92% as singletons. The sequenced sample consisted of naive CD8+ T cells from PBMCs. Receptors originate from a man aged 18 to 30 in good health. Some clones in this sample may be carry-over from other donors' samples. CDR3s include the opening cysteine and the closing phenylalanine or tryptophan. D genes are given only for firm matches. Not all rows give a size; the values are once, few, many and, for expanded clones, a class.

d_call: .
j_call: TRBJ1-4
v_call: TRBV4-3
clone_size: .
cdr3_nt: TGCGCCAGCAGCCAAGATTTCCAGCCAGCAACTAATGAAAAACTGTTTTTT
cdr3_aa: CASSQDFQPATNEKLFF

d_call: .
j_call: TRBJ1-5
v_call: TRBV7-8
clone_size: .
cdr3_nt: TGTGCCAGCAGCTTAGGAAGTCAGCCCCAGCATTTT
cdr3_aa: CASSLGSQPQHF

d_call: TRBD2
j_call: TRBJ2-1
v_call: TRBV7-3
clone_size: .
cdr3_nt: TGTGCCAGCAGCTTAATTCCTAGCGGACTGTACAATGAGCAGTTCTTC
cdr3_aa: CASSLIPSGLYNEQFF

d_call: TRBD2
j_call: TRBJ2-5
v_call: TRBV9
clone_size: .
cdr3_nt: TGTGCCAGCAGCCACCACCCGGGGATGACGGGAGGTCCCCAGTACTTC
cdr3_aa: CASSHHPGMTGGPQYF

d_call: .
j_call: TRBJ2-7
v_call: TRBV27
clone_size: .
cdr3_nt: TGTGCCAGCAGTTTAAATATGGGGGCAAAGTCCTACGAGCAGTACTTC
cdr3_aa: CASSLNMGAKSYEQYF

d_call: .
j_call: TRBJ2-1
v_call: TRBV10-1
clone_size: once
cdr3_nt: TGCGCCAGCAGTGGACTTTGGGACAATGAGCAGTTCTTC
cdr3_aa: CASSGLWDNEQFF

d_call: .
j_call: TRBJ2-3
v_call: TRBV12-5
clone_size: .
cdr3_nt: TGTGCTAGTGGATCCAGCAGGGACGGTACGCAGTATTTT
cdr3_aa: CASGSSRDGTQYF

d_call: .
j_call: TRBJ1-1
v_call: TRBV28
clone_size: .
cdr3_nt: TGTGCCAGCGCCTTTACAGAGATGGACACTGAAGCTTTCTTT
cdr3_aa: CASAFTEMDTEAFF

d_call: .
j_call: TRBJ2-7
v_call: TRBV7-9
clone_size: .
cdr3_nt: TGTGCCAGCAGCTTAGTTGCCGGACTCCTCGGCTCCTACGAGCAGTACTTC
cdr3_aa: CASSLVAGLLGSYEQYF

d_call: .
j_call: TRBJ2-3
v_call: TRBV7-2
clone_size: once
cdr3_nt: TGTGCCAGCAGCCGAACCTTCGGGGATACGCAGTATTTT
cdr3_aa: CASSRTFGDTQYF

d_call: .
j_call: TRBJ1-1
v_call: TRBV28
clone_size: .
cdr3_nt: TGTGCCAGCAGTTTATTGGCAGGGTTGAACACTGAAGCTTTCTTT
cdr3_aa: CASSLLAGLNTEAFF

d_call: .
j_call: TRBJ2-1
v_call: TRBV30
clone_size: .
cdr3_nt: TGTGCCTGGATCAACAGGGGACTATACAATGAGCAGTTCTTC
cdr3_aa: CAWINRGLYNEQFF

d_call: .
j_call: TRBJ2-1
v_call: TRBV6-5
clone_size: .
cdr3_nt: TGTGCCAGCAGCCACCGGGCCTACAATGAGCAGTTCTTC
cdr3_aa: CASSHRAYNEQFF

d_call: .
j_call: TRBJ2-3
v_call: TRBV6-5
clone_size: .
cdr3_nt: TGTGCCAGCAGTTACGTCAGGGTCGGAGATACGCAGTATTTT
cdr3_aa: CASSYVRVGDTQYF

d_call: TRBD1
j_call: TRBJ2-1
v_call: TRBV28
clone_size: .
cdr3_nt: TGTGCCAGCAGTTTTGTACCCGGACAGGTAACCATGAGCTCCTACAATGAGCAGTTCTTC
cdr3_aa: CASSFVPGQVTMSSYNEQFF

d_call: TRBD1
j_call: TRBJ2-7
v_call: TRBV29-1
clone_size: once
cdr3_nt: TGCAGCGCAGTAGGGGGCATTTACGAGCAGTACTTC
cdr3_aa: CSAVGGIYEQYF

d_call: TRBD2
j_call: TRBJ2-7
v_call: TRBV27
clone_size: .
cdr3_nt: TGTGCCAGCAGCGACCCGACGGGGACGACTAGCGGGAGGGCCTACGAGCAGTACTTC
cdr3_aa: CASSDPTGTTSGRAYEQYF

d_call: .
j_call: TRBJ1-3
v_call: TRBV10-3
clone_size: .
cdr3_nt: TGTGCCATCAGTAGCGACAGTCCTCGACCCCTTTTT
cdr3_aa: CAISSDSPRPLF

d_call: TRBD1
j_call: TRBJ1-5
v_call: TRBV23-1
clone_size: .
cdr3_nt: TGCGCCAGCAGTCCCGGACAGGGGGCGAACTATAGCAATCAGCCCCAGCATTTT
cdr3_aa: CASSPGQGANYSNQPQHF

d_call: .
j_call: TRBJ1-1
v_call: TRBV15
clone_size: .
cdr3_nt: TGTGCCACCAGCAGAGATCCAGAGGGGATGACTGAAGCTTTCTTT
cdr3_aa: CATSRDPEGMTEAFF

d_call: .
j_call: TRBJ2-1
v_call: TRBV29-1
clone_size: once
cdr3_nt: TGCAGCGTTCGCGGGACACCTAACGCGAATGAGCAGTTCTTC
cdr3_aa: CSVRGTPNANEQFF

d_call: TRBD1
j_call: TRBJ1-1
v_call: TRBV4-1
clone_size: .
cdr3_nt: TGCGCCAGCAGCCAAGGAATGACAGGGGACACTGAAGCTTTCTTT
cdr3_aa: CASSQGMTGDTEAFF

d_call: TRBD1
j_call: TRBJ2-7
v_call: TRBV27
clone_size: .
cdr3_nt: TGTGCCAGCAGTTTACGGGGACAGGGTATCTACGAGCAGTACTTC
cdr3_aa: CASSLRGQGIYEQYF

d_call: .
j_call: TRBJ1-4
v_call: TRBV6-4
clone_size: .
cdr3_nt: TGTGCCAGCAGTGAGGGAGACTCCGCAACTAATGAAAAACTGTTTTTT
cdr3_aa: CASSEGDSATNEKLFF

d_call: .
j_call: TRBJ1-4
v_call: TRBV2
clone_size: .
cdr3_nt: TGTGCCAGCAGTGAGGGCCAGCTTGAAAAACTGTTTTTT
cdr3_aa: CASSEGQLEKLFF

d_call: TRBD2
j_call: TRBJ2-1
v_call: TRBV7-2
clone_size: .
cdr3_nt: TGTGCCAGCAGCCCACTAGCGGGAGGCTACAATGAGCAGTTCTTC
cdr3_aa: CASSPLAGGYNEQFF

d_call: .
j_call: TRBJ2-1
v_call: TRBV27
clone_size: .
cdr3_nt: TGTGCCAGCAGTTTGAGCAGGACACCGTACAATGAGCAGTTCTTC
cdr3_aa: CASSLSRTPYNEQFF

d_call: TRBD1
j_call: TRBJ2-1
v_call: TRBV19
clone_size: .
cdr3_nt: TGTGCCAGTAGTAACGGACAGGAAATCTACAATGAGCAGTTCTTC
cdr3_aa: CASSNGQEIYNEQFF